A single sample is the source of the 32 T cell receptor beta chains below, sequenced in a study of blood T cell repertoires in COVID-19. Measured with immunoSEQ multiplex PCR; TCRdb has only the in-frame clones, and not every one. The table lists about 200,000 clones, roughly 86% of them singletons. Sequencing was done on a sample of PBMCs or T cells enriched from blood (not recorded which). The receptors come from a woman aged 40 to 49 in a cohort exposed to, infected with or recovered from COVID-19 (not recorded which).

V gene TRBV28 combines with J gene TRBJ1-1, with D perhaps matching TRBD1 (5 bases). Trimming removed 5 bases at V and 0 bases at J, with 16 bases between. The CDR3 runs to 16 residues. The germline V gene encodes CDR1 MDHEN and CDR2 SYDVKM. For the CDR3, the DNA is TGTGCCAGCAGTGGATCCTCCGACAGACTGAACACTGAAGCTTTCTTT. Amino acid sequence: CASSGSSDRLNTEAFF.

V and J are TRBV5-4 and TRBJ1-2; D gene ambiguous. Germline values: CDR1 SGHNT, CDR2 YYREEE (reference sequence). V shed 0 bases and J shed 0 bases, with 6 bases lying between them. This CDR3 contains 14 residues. CDR3 protein: CASSLELANYGYTF. The CDR3 DNA sequence: TGTGCCAGCAGCTTGGAGTTAGCTAACTATGGCTACACCTTC.

The chain carries TRBV30 and TRBJ1-2; 9 positions match TRBD1. The CDR3 sequence is 14 residues long. CDR1 and CDR2 (germline): GTSNPN, SVGIG (reference sequence). The V segment lost 1 base and the J segment 5 bases; nucleotides outside the gene matches: 5. The CDR3 protein is CAWSERTGAYGYTF. Here the CDR3 DNA reads TGTGCCTGGAGTGAAAGGACAGGGGCTTATGGCTACACCTTC.

The chain combines TRBV5-1 with TRBJ1-1; D not resolved. Germline V gives CDR1 SGHRS, CDR2 YFSETQ. Trimming stripped 6 bases from V and 2 bases from J, with 5 bases between. CDR3 length: 11 residues. CDR3 DNA sequence: TGCGCCAGCACCCTAAACACTGAAGCTTTCTTT. Translating gives CASTLNTEAFF.

The chain has TRBV5-1 and TRBJ1-4; D is unresolved. The CDR3 length is 14 residues. Trimming cost V 4 bases and J 11 bases, with 18 bases left between them. CDR1 is SGHRS, CDR2 YFSETQ, per germline. CDR3: CASSPVPEVRKLFF. CDR3 DNA sequence: TGCGCCAGCAGCCCCGTACCAGAAGTTCGTAAACTGTTTTTT.

In its sample, this clone was seen once. J is TRBJ2-7 and V is TRBV2; TRBD1 agrees at 11 bases. Unmatched junction bases numbered 2, after V lost 5 bases and J lost 5 bases. The CDR3 sequence is 13 residues long. The germline V gene encodes CDR1 SNHLY and CDR2 FYNNEI. The CDR3 region is CASSSGQGDEQYF. The CDR3 nucleotides read TGTGCCAGCAGTTCGGGACAGGGGGACGAGCAGTACTTC.

The chain links TRBV19 to TRBJ2-3, with 7 positions matching TRBD2. Trimming at V came to 6 bases and at J to 5 bases, leaving 8 bases not matched to a gene. The CDR3 runs 14 residues. Germline V gene sequence: CDR1 LNHDA, CDR2 SQIVND (reference sequence). CDR3: CASSTARGRDTQYF. The CDR3 nucleotides read TGTGCCAGTAGCACCGCGCGGGGGAGAGATACGCAGTATTTT. The whole variable domain, remainder taken from reference TRBV19 and TRBJ2-3, is DGGITQSPKYLFRKEGQNVTLSCEQNLNHDAMYWYRQDPGQGLRLIYYSQIVNDFQKGDIAEGYSVSREKKESFPLTVTSAQKNPTAFYLCASSTARGRDTQYFGPGTRLTVL.

The CDR3: CASSLASSGANVLTF. The DNA for the CDR3 is TGTGCCAGCAGTTTAGCGAGCTCTGGGGCCAACGTCCTGACTTTC. The chain couples TRBV6-2 or TRBV6-3 to TRBJ2-6; D perhaps matches TRBD2 (5 bases). V lost 4 bases to trimming and J lost 0 bases, with 7 bases between them. Germline CDR1 is MNHEY and CDR2 is SVGEGT. This CDR3 comprises 15 residues.

At least ten counts were recorded for this clone. The V call is TRBV4-3, the J call TRBJ2-1; TRBD2 matches at 13 bases. The CDR3 has 20 amino acids. Looked up from germline, CDR1 is LGHNA and CDR2 is YSLEER. The ends lost 1 base at V and 0 bases at J; junction bases unmatched: 9. The CDR3 is CASSQVPGLAGLSSYNEQFF. In DNA form, the CDR3 reads TGCGCCAGCAGCCAAGTTCCGGGACTAGCGGGACTGAGCTCCTACAATGAGCAGTTCTTC.

The gene calls are TRBV28 and TRBJ2-6; TRBD2 agrees at 9 bases. J gave up 0 bases and V 4 bases, and 13 bases lay outside the gene matches. Per germline, CDR1 MDHEN and CDR2 SYDVKM. The CDR3 runs 20 residues. As DNA, the CDR3 is TGTGCCAGCAGTTCACCCTGGAGTAGCGGGGGTCGCTCTGGGGCCAACGTCCTGACTTTC. As protein: CASSSPWSSGGRSGANVLTF.

Note on this clone: Other DNA sequences in the sample encode the same CDR3. The chain is built from TRBV5-4 and TRBJ1-2, with D possibly matching TRBD1 (5 bases). CDR1 and CDR2 (germline): SGHNT, YYREEE (reference sequence). The CDR3 length is 14 residues. With 0 bases removed from V and 4 bases from J, the gap between germline ends came to 10 bases. CDR3 sequence (DNA): TGTGCCAGCAGCTTGGTTGGGGGGGGCTATGGCTACACCTTC. It yields the protein CASSLVGGGYGYTF.

The chain employs TRBV19 and TRBJ2-7; tentative D call: TRBD2 (6 bases). Between the trimmed V and J ends, which lost 2 bases and 4 bases, there was a span of 12 bases. Germline V gives CDR1 LNHDA, CDR2 SQIVND (reference sequence). The CDR3 contains 14 residues. The CDR3 DNA reads TGTGCCAGTAGTATAAGGGGCGGAGGGTACGAGCAGTACTTC. Protein sequence: CASSIRGGGYEQYF.

The CDR3 sequence is CASSLRGVRSPVQYF. The CDR3 region has the DNA TGTGCCAGCAGCCTACGCGGGGTCCGATCCCCTGTGCAGTACTTC. The V call is TRBV2, the J call TRBJ2-7; a weak D match, TRBD2 (6 bases). Trimming removed 6 bases at V and 9 bases at J, with 24 bases between. In germline, CDR1 is SNHLY, CDR2 FYNNEI. The CDR3 contains 15 residues.

The rearrangement joins TRBV7-9 to TRBJ2-6; TRBD1 aligns across 8 bases. The CDR3 runs 19 residues. The junction had 12 bases not matched to a gene; V was cut back by 3 bases and J by 2 bases. Per germline, CDR1 SEHNR and CDR2 FQNEAQ (reference sequence). The CDR3 nucleotides are TGTGCCAGCAGCTTGGTGGCAGGGGGCGCTTCTCCTGGGGCCAACGTCCTGACTTTC. Its translation is CASSLVAGGASPGANVLTF. The variable domain in full, completed from reference TRBV7-9 and TRBJ2-6, reads DTGVSQNPRHKITKRGQNVTFRCDPISEHNRLYWYRQTLGQGPEFLTYFQNEAQLEKSRLLSDRFSAERPKGSFSTLEIQRTEQGDSAMYLCASSLVAGGASPGANVLTFGAGSRLTVL.

V is TRBV21-1 and J is TRBJ2-1; TRBD2 is the table's D call, not checked against the DNA. TRBV21-1 is a listed pseudogene. The CDR3 is 15 amino acids. CDR3 region: CASSLTGVPYNEQFF. The CDR3 DNA sequence: TGTGCCAGCAGTCTGACGGGAGTCCCCTACAATGAGCAGTTCTTC.

This clone has just one count. Other DNA sequences in the sample encode the same CDR3. The V and J genes are TRBV7-6 and TRBJ1-5; 10 nucleotides line up with TRBD1. Losses at the gene ends were 5 bases for V and 1 base for J; bases not matched to a gene: 2. CDR1 is SGHVS, CDR2 FNYEAQ, per germline. CDR3 length: 15 residues. CDR3 nucleotides: TGTGCCAGCAGCCCGGGACAGGGGAGCAATCAGCCCCAGCATTTT. Translation: CASSPGQGSNQPQHF.

The chain uses TRBV9 and TRBJ1-1, with D hard to call. Trimming removed 0 bases from V and 1 base from J, with 10 bases in between. Germline CDR1 SGDLS, CDR2 YYNGEE. The CDR3 sequence is 15 residues long. The CDR3 here is CASSVVGQPNTEAFF. DNA for the CDR3: TGTGCCAGCAGCGTAGTTGGGCAGCCGAACACTGAAGCTTTCTTT.

This chain uses TRBV7-2 with TRBJ2-1; 7 bases line up with TRBD2. The CDR3 spans 15 residues. Germline V lookup: CDR1 SGHTA, CDR2 FQGNSA. The V segment lost 0 bases and the J segment 8 bases; nucleotides outside the gene matches: 7. The DNA for the CDR3 is TGTGCCAGCAGCTTAGCCCAGCGGGGCTATGATGAGCAGTTCTTC. Protein sequence: CASSLAQRGYDEQFF. Filled out from reference TRBV7-2 and TRBJ2-1, the complete variable domain reads GAGVSQSPSNKVTEKGKDVELRCDPISGHTALYWYRQSLGQGLEFLIYFQGNSAPDKSGLPSDRFSAERTGGSVSTLTIQRTQQEDSAVYLCASSLAQRGYDEQFFGPGTRLTVL.

The genes are TRBV27 and TRBJ2-2; 7 bases map to TRBD2. V lost 0 bases and J lost 7; bases outside the gene matches: 11. The CDR3 has 17 residues. CDR1 is MNHEY and CDR2 is SMNVEV in the germline V gene (reference sequence). CDR3 bases: TGTGCCAGCAGTTTATCGATGGTCGCGGGAGTGATCGGGGAGCTGTTTTTT. Its translation is CASSLSMVAGVIGELFF.

V gene TRBV9 combines with J gene TRBJ1-1, with D tentatively TRBD1 (6 bases). CDR1 SGDLS and CDR2 YYNGEE come from the germline V gene. This CDR3 comprises 13 residues. Between the trimmed V and J ends, which lost 3 bases and 8 bases, there was a span of 14 bases. CDR3 coding DNA: TGTGCCAGCAGCGGTAGGGCAGGGGAAGAAGCTTTCTTT. As protein: CASSGRAGEEAFF. The entire variable domain, with the rest obtained from reference TRBV9 and TRBJ1-1, is as follows: DSGVTQTPKHLITATGQRVTLRCSPRSGDLSVYWYQQSLDQGLQFLIQYYNGEERAKGNILERFSAQQFPDLHSELNLSSLELGDSALYFCASSGRAGEEAFFGQGTRLTVV.

The chain uses TRBV29-1 and TRBJ2-5; D perhaps matches TRBD2 (6 bases). V was cut by 5 bases and J by 1 base, with 23 bases left in between. This CDR3 contains 17 residues. CDR1 SQVTM and CDR2 ANQGSEA come from the germline V gene. The CDR3 spells CSVMGLFTTTSQETQYF. The CDR3, as DNA: TGCAGCGTTATGGGACTTTTTACTACCACTTCCCAAGAGACCCAGTACTTC.

V and J are TRBV6-5 and TRBJ2-3; 7 bases line up with TRBD2. Germline V lookup: CDR1 MNHEY, CDR2 SVGAGI. The CDR3 extends over 15 amino acids. The ends lost 4 bases at V and 7 bases at J; junction bases unmatched: 11. As DNA, the CDR3 is TGTGCCAGCAGTTCTTCTAGCGGAGGGACTAATACGCAGTATTTT. It encodes CASSSSSGGTNTQYF.

This clone occurred once. This rearrangement joins TRBV19 to TRBJ1-1; D unresolved. CDR3 size: 14 residues. V was shortened by 4 bases and J by 1 base, with 10 bases between the two germline ends. CDR1 and CDR2 from the germline V gene are LNHDA and SQIVND (reference sequence). The CDR3 DNA reads as TGTGCCAGTAGTAATCCAGGATGGAACACTGAAGCTTTCTTT. It specifies CASSNPGWNTEAFF.

This chain connects TRBV4-1 to TRBJ2-1; 8 bases align to TRBD1. Germline lookup yields CDR1 MGHRA and CDR2 YSYEKL. This CDR3 has 16 residues. Germline trimming cut 1 base from V and 5 bases from J; bases unmatched to any gene: 7. CDR3 sequence (DNA): TGCGCCAGCAGCCAAGGGCGGACAGGGCTAAACAATGAGCAGTTCTTC. Protein sequence: CASSQGRTGLNNEQFF.

J is TRBJ2-7 and V is TRBV5-1; D not certain. The ends were cut back, 1 base at V and 5 bases at J, with 13 bases in the middle. Germline loops: CDR1 SGHRS, CDR2 YFSETQ. The CDR3 is 14 residues long. CDR3 in DNA: TGCGCCAGCAGCTTGCACAAGGAGAAGGACGAGCAGTACTTC. Its translation is CASSLHKEKDEQYF.

This chain uses TRBV5-6 with TRBJ1-5; TRBD1 matches at 7 bases. CDR3 length: 16 amino acids. Germline assignment: CDR1 SGHDT and CDR2 YYEEEE. Germline trimming cut 4 bases from V and 2 bases from J; bases unmatched to any gene: 9. The CDR3 region is CASSGRTGEGNQPQHF. The CDR3 DNA is TGTGCCAGCAGCGGAAGGACAGGCGAAGGCAATCAGCCCCAGCATTTT. Based on the CDR3 plus reference TRBV5-6 and TRBJ1-5, the full variable domain is DAGVTQSPTHLIKTRGQQVTLRCSPKSGHDTVSWYQQALGQGPQFIFQYYEEEERQRGNFPDRFSGHQFPNYSSELNVNALLLGDSALYLCASSGRTGEGNQPQHFGDGTRLSIL.

The CDR3 DNA reads as TGTGCCAGTAGTATATCGGAGGTAGGGGGCTACACCTTC. Its translation is CASSISEVGGYTF. The rearrangement uses TRBV19 and TRBJ1-2; D gene unclear. Trimming pared 2 bases from V and 8 bases from J, leaving 12 bases between. The length of the CDR3 is 13 residues. Germline V gives CDR1 LNHDA, CDR2 SQIVND (reference sequence).

The V call is TRBV27, the J call TRBJ2-3; a weak D match, TRBD2 (6 bases). This CDR3 is built from 13 residues. V was cut by 2 bases and J by 5 bases, with 8 bases left in between. Germline-derived CDR1 and CDR2 are MNHEY and SMNVEV (reference sequence). The CDR3 sequence is CASSLGGLDTQYF. The CDR3 bases are TGTGCCAGCAGTTTAGGAGGGTTAGATACGCAGTATTTT.

The chain links TRBV2 to TRBJ2-5; weak D call: TRBD1 (5 bases). V shed 3 bases and J shed 5 bases, with 10 bases lying between them. Germline CDR1 and CDR2: SNHLY and FYNNEI. The CDR3 covers 13 residues. CDR3 nucleotides: TGTGCCAGCAGTGAGGCAGGGATGGAGACCCAGTACTTC. As protein: CASSEAGMETQYF.

The rearrangement uses TRBV9 and TRBJ2-7; 8 bases match TRBD1. The CDR3 has 14 amino acids. Per the germline V gene, CDR1 is SGDLS and CDR2 is YYNGEE. Trimming took 3 bases from V and 7 from J; bases not matched to a gene: 9. The CDR3 bases are TGTGCCAGCAGCGCCCCGGGACAGGCGGGAGAGCAGTACTTC. It codes for CASSAPGQAGEQYF. The whole variable domain, filled in from reference TRBV9 and TRBJ2-7, reads DSGVTQTPKHLITATGQRVTLRCSPRSGDLSVYWYQQSLDQGLQFLIQYYNGEERAKGNILERFSAQQFPDLHSELNLSSLELGDSALYFCASSAPGQAGEQYFGPGTRLTVT.

V is TRBV27 and J is TRBJ2-5; 8 bases are a match to TRBD2. V lost 5 bases, J lost 4 bases, and 12 bases stayed unmatched. Germline V gives CDR1 MNHEY, CDR2 SMNVEV (reference sequence). CDR3 length: 16 amino acids. The chain's CDR3 is CASSPPRRAGGETQYF. The CDR3 nucleotides are TGTGCCAGCAGTCCCCCAAGGCGGGCGGGGGGAGAGACCCAGTACTTC.

The chain recombines TRBV10-2 with TRBJ2-3, with D hard to call. This CDR3 has 14 residues. In germline, CDR1 is WSHSY, CDR2 SAAADI. Deletions cut 6 bases from V and 3 bases from J, with 13 bases between. As DNA, the CDR3 is TGCGCCAGCAGCGCCCTCGGGTTTACAGATACGCAGTATTTT. It translates to CASSALGFTDTQYF.